This T cell receptor beta chain was obtained from a study of OX40 agonist ivuxolimab in advanced cancers. Study-wide background: Patients received the agonistic anti-OX40 (CD134) antibody ivuxolimab. Whole-study results and caveats: Low levels of normalized T-cell clonal expansion also appeared in some nonresponders. At doses 0.1 to 3.0 mg/kg, CD4+ and CD8+ clones expanded.

This CDR3 is built from 13 residues. The V gene's germline CDR1 is MNHEY and CDR2 SMNVEV (reference sequence). V was pared by 5 bases and J by 6 bases, with 13 bases between. Method: immunoSEQ multiplex PCR; TCRdb's copy keeps in-frame clones and lacks some. The table has tens of thousands of clones, about 92% seen once. Regarding this clone: No antigen is known for it.

This clonotype originated in an adult with an advanced solid tumor such as melanoma, head and neck, liver or kidney cancer. This specimen consisted of CD4+ or CD8+ T cells sorted from blood, obtained in a trial of the OX40 agonist ivuxolimab. The chain carries TRBV27 and TRBJ1-2, with D possibly being TRBD1 (6 bases). The CDR3 sequence is CASSTSGEDGYTF. The CDR3 DNA sequence: TGTGCCAGCAGTACGTCAGGGGAGGATGGCTACACCTTC.